This T cell receptor (beta chain) was observed in a study of post-analysis software for immune sequencing data. The library was made from cDNA and included unique molecular identifiers. TCRdb itself ran the PCR reads through MiXCR, one entry per CDR3 protein. Of approximately 730,000 distinct CDR3 sequences in the sample, under 60% were seen once. Details on this clonotype: No antigen is known for it.

Findings of the study overall: About 5 TRBV segments were more frequent in patients than controls; TRBV5-6, TRBV5-1 and TRBV20-1 belonged to this group.

Germline loops: CDR1 KGHDR, CDR2 SFDVKD. This CDR3 is 16 amino acids long. Deletions cut 4 bases from V and 3 bases from J, with 15 bases between. The chain has TRBV24-1 and TRBJ2-1; possible D gene TRBD2, 6 bases. Source material: blood. This sequence was found in a girl between 10 and 17 years old with multiple sclerosis. In nucleotides, the CDR3 is TGTGCCACCAGTGAAACCGGGACTTCGATCTACAATGAGCAGTTCTTC. Encoded protein: CATSETGTSIYNEQFF.